This is a list of T cell receptor beta chains from one sample in a study of blood T cell repertoires in COVID-19. Sequencing used immunoSEQ multiplex PCR; TCRdb keeps in-frame clones, though not all of them. Here the sample spans about 240,000 clones, 82% being singletons. Specimen: peripheral blood. These receptors all stem from a woman aged 60-70 years with active or convalescent COVID-19. Both conserved end residues are part of each CDR3. D genes are given only for firm matches. For some rows the clone size is stated as once, few or many, or as a class when expanded; others skip it.

v_call,clone_size,d_call,j_call,cdr3_aa,cdr3_nt
TRBV7-3,once,TRBD1,TRBJ1-1,CASSLKAGGTEAFF,TGTGCCAGCAGCTTAAAAGCAGGGGGCACTGAAGCTTTCTTT
TRBV19,NA,NA,TRBJ1-5,CASSRYSDSNQPQHF,TGTGCCAGTAGCAGATACAGTGATAGCAATCAGCCCCAGCATTTT
TRBV9,NA,NA,TRBJ2-2,CASSVARASVTTGELFF,TGTGCCAGCAGCGTAGCGAGGGCGTCGGTTACCACCGGGGAGCTGTTTTTT
TRBV6-5,once,NA,TRBJ2-7,CASSIGARTYEQYF,TGTGCCAGCAGTATAGGGGCGAGAACCTACGAGCAGTACTTC
TRBV28,NA,TRBD1,TRBJ1-2,CASSRNRGIYGYTF,TGTGCCAGCAGTCGGAACAGGGGAATCTATGGCTACACCTTC
TRBV19,NA,NA,TRBJ1-4,CASTGQPLATNEKLFF,TGTGCCAGTACTGGACAGCCTCTTGCAACTAATGAAAAACTGTTTTTT
TRBV7-2,NA,TRBD2,TRBJ2-1,CASSRGLREQFF,TGTGCCAGCAGCCGGGGACTAAGGGAGCAGTTCTTC
TRBV2,NA,TRBD2,TRBJ2-5,CASSKFRTSYLPGHF,TGTGCCAGCAGTAAATTCCGGACTAGCTACCTACCGGGGCACTTC
TRBV30,NA,NA,TRBJ1-4,CAWSTVEKLFF,TGTGCCTGGAGTACGGTGGAAAAACTGTTTTTT
TRBV6-1,NA,NA,TRBJ1-1,CASSEVGGGEGTEAFF,TGTGCCAGCAGTGAAGTAGGGGGAGGGGAGGGCACTGAAGCTTTCTTT
TRBV2,few,TRBD2,TRBJ2-5,CASSGEPGLKETQYF,TGTGCCAGCAGTGGGGAACCGGGACTAAAAGAGACCCAGTACTTC
TRBV10-3,NA,TRBD1,TRBJ2-2,CAISQGQGITGELFF,TGTGCCATCAGTCAAGGACAGGGGATCACCGGGGAGCTGTTTTTT
TRBV4-1,NA,TRBD1,TRBJ1-6,CASSQARTGGNSPLHF,TGCGCCAGCAGCCAAGCACGGACAGGAGGGAATTCACCCCTCCACTTT
TRBV5-5,once,NA,TRBJ2-7,CASSSQGSEQYF,TGTGCCAGCAGCTCCCAGGGAAGCGAGCAGTACTTC
TRBV11-2,NA,NA,TRBJ2-5,CASSLGGAQAQYF,TGTGCCAGCAGCCTTGGGGGGGCCCAGGCCCAGTACTTC
TRBV30,NA,TRBD2,TRBJ2-3,CAWTRRDYRRDTQYF,TGTGCCTGGACCCGGCGGGACTACCGTAGAGATACGCAGTATTTT
TRBV4-3,NA,NA,TRBJ2-7,CASSHNEQYF,TGCGCCAGCAGCCACAACGAGCAGTACTTC
TRBV3-1/TRBV3-2,few,NA,TRBJ1-3,CASSQGGGSGNTIYF,TGTGCCAGCAGCCAAGGGGGGGGCTCTGGAAACACCATATATTTT
TRBV19,NA,NA,TRBJ1-2,CASDTPELNYGYTF,TGTGCCAGTGATACTCCGGAGCTTAACTATGGCTACACCTTC
TRBV27,NA,TRBD1,TRBJ1-2,CASSLPGQGLNYGYTF,TGTGCCAGCAGTTTACCCGGACAGGGCCTCAACTATGGCTACACCTTC
TRBV7-7,NA,NA,TRBJ2-2,CASSPGGRGTGELFF,TGTGCCAGCAGCCCCGGGGGGCGAGGCACCGGGGAGCTGTTTTTT
TRBV20-1,NA,NA,TRBJ1-2,CSARDSYGYTF,TGCAGTGCTAGGGACAGCTATGGCTACACCTTC
TRBV5-1,NA,NA,TRBJ1-4,CASSLLGGADLFF,TGCGCCAGCAGCCTCCTGGGGGGGGCTGATCTGTTTTTT
TRBV24-1,few,NA,TRBJ1-2,CATSDPSGGYTF,TGTGCCACCAGTGACCCTTCGGGGGGCTACACCTTC
TRBV6-2/TRBV6-3,NA,TRBD2,TRBJ2-3,CASSYSLAGGPTDTQYF,TGTGCCAGCAGTTACTCGCTAGCGGGGGGACCCACAGATACGCAGTATTTT
TRBV13,NA,TRBD2,TRBJ2-3,CASSLVAGGRTDTQYF,TGTGCCAGCAGCTTAGTAGCGGGGGGCCGCACAGATACGCAGTATTTT
TRBV7-2,NA,TRBD2,TRBJ2-2,CASSLAGGLTGELFF,TGTGCCAGCAGCCTCGCGGGGGGGCTGACCGGGGAGCTGTTTTTT
TRBV6-5,many,NA,TRBJ1-5,CASSYSSSGDQPQHF,TGTGCCAGCAGTTACTCGAGTTCAGGGGATCAGCCCCAGCATTTT
TRBV4-1,few,TRBD1,TRBJ2-7,CASSPTDRVGEQYF,TGCGCCAGCAGCCCGACCGACAGGGTAGGCGAGCAGTACTTC
TRBV6-4,NA,NA,TRBJ1-5,CASSEEGGGNQPQHF,TGTGCCAGCAGTGAGGAGGGGGGGGGCAATCAGCCCCAGCATTTT
TRBV12-3/TRBV12-4,NA,NA,TRBJ1-1,CASNTRGEAFF,TGTGCCAGCAACACAAGAGGTGAAGCTTTCTTT
TRBV5-1,NA,TRBD2,TRBJ2-1,CASSFSVRTSVSDEQFF,TGCGCCAGCAGCTTTAGTGTCAGAACTAGCGTCTCGGATGAGCAGTTCTTC
TRBV18,NA,NA,TRBJ1-5,CASSQRRGRDQPQHF,TGTGCCAGCTCACAACGTAGGGGAAGGGATCAGCCCCAGCATTTT
TRBV12-3/TRBV12-4,NA,NA,TRBJ1-1,CASRGPLPSEAFF,TGTGCCAGCAGGGGGCCTCTGCCGAGTGAAGCTTTCTTT
TRBV19,NA,TRBD2,TRBJ2-2,CASSPGTSGGSLNTGELFF,TGTGCCAGTAGCCCCGGGACTAGCGGGGGGTCCCTGAACACCGGGGAGCTGTTTTTT
TRBV5-5,NA,NA,TRBJ2-3,CASTPRGTDTQYF,TGTGCCAGCACCCCCCGGGGCACAGATACGCAGTATTTT
TRBV15,NA,TRBD1,TRBJ1-6,CATSMAGTGGYSPLHF,TGTGCCACCAGCATGGCCGGGACAGGGGGTTACTCACCCCTCCACTTT
TRBV12-5,NA,TRBD1,TRBJ2-5,CASGGQGFLETQYF,TGTGCTAGTGGAGGACAGGGGTTTCTGGAGACCCAGTACTTC
TRBV4-1,NA,TRBD1,TRBJ1-2,CASSQVGTGTNYGYTF,TGCGCCAGCAGCCAAGTCGGGACAGGTACTAACTATGGCTACACCTTC
TRBV19,NA,NA,TRBJ1-2,CASSPLGRAAVTF,TGTGCCAGTAGTCCCCTCGGGCGGGCGGCCGTCACCTTC
TRBV2,NA,NA,TRBJ1-1,CASSQGTEAFF,TGTGCCAGTTCTCAGGGCACTGAAGCTTTCTTT
TRBV12-5,NA,TRBD2,TRBJ2-3,CASGLVLAARGGAADTQYF,TGTGCTAGTGGTTTGGTCCTCGCCGCCCGCGGGGGGGCAGCAGATACGCAGTATTTT
TRBV10-3,NA,TRBD1,TRBJ2-7,CAISVTGTAAYEQYF,TGTGCCATCAGCGTAACCGGGACAGCTGCCTACGAGCAGTACTTC
TRBV12-3/TRBV12-4,few,NA,TRBJ2-7,CASSLERAEQYF,TGTGCCAGCAGTTTAGAGCGCGCCGAGCAGTACTTC
TRBV19,NA,TRBD2,TRBJ2-3,CASSIRRLAGAPSTDTQYF,TGTGCCAGTAGTATAAGGAGGCTAGCGGGGGCCCCTAGCACAGATACGCAGTATTTT
TRBV5-1,few,TRBD1,TRBJ2-7,CASSPGSGQGVGEQYF,TGCGCCAGCAGCCCGGGGTCGGGACAGGGGGTTGGAGAGCAGTACTTC
TRBV28,NA,TRBD1,TRBJ2-7,CASRRGGGYEQYF,TGTGCCAGCCGACGAGGGGGCGGCTACGAGCAGTACTTC
TRBV7-8,NA,TRBD1,TRBJ2-2,CASSADRVDTGELFF,TGTGCCAGCAGCGCGGACAGGGTGGACACCGGGGAGCTGTTTTTT
TRBV2,once,NA,TRBJ1-2,CASSPPGELGYGYTF,TGTGCCAGCAGTCCCCCAGGGGAGCTCGGCTATGGCTACACCTTC
TRBV6-2/TRBV6-3,once,TRBD1,TRBJ2-3,CASNPVTGRDTQYF,TGTGCCAGCAACCCTGTGACAGGGCGGGATACGCAGTATTTT
TRBV6-6,NA,TRBD2,TRBJ2-5,CASSRSGGAVSETQYF,TGTGCCAGCAGTCGCAGCGGGGGGGCCGTTTCCGAGACCCAGTACTTC
TRBV3-1/TRBV3-2,NA,TRBD1,TRBJ1-2,CASSQMHRGYNYGYTF,TGTGCCAGCAGCCAAATGCACAGGGGCTACAACTATGGCTACACCTTC
TRBV6-5,NA,NA,TRBJ2-7,CASSLVSGYEQYF,TGTGCCAGCAGTCTAGTTAGTGGCTACGAGCAGTACTTC
TRBV11-2,NA,NA,TRBJ2-7,CASTKLQGRNEQYF,TGTGCCAGCACCAAGCTACAGGGTCGGAACGAGCAGTACTTC
TRBV30,NA,NA,TRBJ1-6,CAWINGRGNSPLHF,TGTGCCTGGATTAATGGCAGGGGAAATTCACCCCTCCACTTT
TRBV4-1,NA,TRBD2,TRBJ2-1,CASSPTGRGGYNEQFF,TGCGCCAGCAGCCCGACCGGGCGGGGGGGCTACAATGAGCAGTTCTTC
TRBV6-4,NA,NA,TRBJ1-5,CASSEQSDQPQHF,TGTGCCAGCAGTGAACAATCAGATCAGCCCCAGCATTTT